The entry below gives a single T cell receptor (beta chain) sequence along with its context. The sample originates from a study of T cell responses to AZD1222 COVID-19 vaccine. Assay: immunoSEQ multiplex PCR; the TCRdb copy retains only in-frame clones and omits some. The sample includes around 120,000 clones, about 89% seen only once; the top ten take roughly a quarter. CDR3 length: 16 residues. V lost 0 bases and J 4 bases, leaving 16 bases between the germline ends. Germline loops: CDR1 SGHRS, CDR2 YFSETQ. The V gene is TRBV5-1, the J gene TRBJ2-5, with D perhaps matching TRBD1 (6 bases). This TCR came from an adult in good health. The sequences come from peripheral blood, collected on day 0 of AZD1222 vaccination. CDR3 coding DNA: TGCGCCAGCAGCTTGGCCGAAACAGGGAACGGAGAGACCCAGTACTTC. Amino acids: CASSLAETGNGETQYF.